The clone carrying this TCR beta chain came up once. The sample originates from a study of response to subunit inactivated influenza vaccine. TCRdb called the RT-PCR reads again in MiXCR, with one record for every CDR3 protein. The sample has about 520,000 distinct CDR3 sequences; around 25% are singletons. This specimen consisted of CD4+ T cells sorted from PBMCs, obtained more than 4 days after vaccination. The sequence was obtained from a man over 45 who received an inactivated influenza vaccine.

The CDR3: CSVTENTEAFF. In DNA, the CDR3 is TGCAGCGTGACAGAGAACACTGAAGCTTTCTTT. The chain recombines TRBV29-1 with TRBJ1-1; weak D call: TRBD1 (5 bases). V shed 6 bases and J shed 1 base, with 6 bases lying between them. Per the germline V gene, CDR1 is SQVTM and CDR2 is ANQGSEA. This CDR3 spans 11 amino acids.